Sequencing of this T cell receptor beta chain was carried out in a study of T cells after yellow fever vaccination. TCRdb ran MiXCR on the 5' RACE reads and lists one entry per CDR3 protein. The sample lists 200,000 to 300,000 distinct CDR3 sequences, 10% to 15% seen once, with around 0.49% in the top ten. This CDR3 has 16 residues. The germline V and J ends were trimmed by 3 bases and 0 bases, with 9 bases remaining between them. The genes are TRBV12-3 or TRBV12-4 and TRBJ2-6, with D perhaps TRBD1 (5 bases). The specimen was CD4+ T cells sorted from PBMCs, collected 45 days after the yellow fever booster vaccination. The TCR was taken from a man younger than 40 who received the YFV17D yellow fever vaccine. As DNA, the CDR3 is TGTGCCAGCAGTTTCAGCAGGGACTCTGGGGCCAACGTCCTGACTTTC. Translation: CASSFSRDSGANVLTF.